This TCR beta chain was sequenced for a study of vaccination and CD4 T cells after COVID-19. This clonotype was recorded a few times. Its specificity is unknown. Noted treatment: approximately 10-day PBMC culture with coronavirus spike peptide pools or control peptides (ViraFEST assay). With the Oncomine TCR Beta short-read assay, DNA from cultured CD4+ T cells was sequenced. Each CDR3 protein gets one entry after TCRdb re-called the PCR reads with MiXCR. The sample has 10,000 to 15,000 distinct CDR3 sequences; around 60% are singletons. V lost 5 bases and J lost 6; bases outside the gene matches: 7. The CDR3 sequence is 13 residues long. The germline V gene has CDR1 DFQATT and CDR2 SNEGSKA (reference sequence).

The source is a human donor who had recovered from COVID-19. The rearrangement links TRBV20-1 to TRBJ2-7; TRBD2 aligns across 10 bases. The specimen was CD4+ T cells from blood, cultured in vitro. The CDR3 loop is CSAQAGGPGEQYF. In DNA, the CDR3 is TGCAGTGCTCAAGCGGGAGGGCCAGGCGAGCAGTACTTC.